These 17 T cell receptor beta chains originate from one sample sequenced in a study of neurological immune-mediated disorders. Time point of the sample: longitudinal time-point 2. TCRdb re-derived calls from the 5' RACE reads in MiXCR, one entry per CDR3 protein. The repertoire consists of about 66,000 distinct CDR3 sequences, with roughly 10% occurring once and the leading ten covering 9.5% to 15%. Specimen: PBMCs. All receptors come from a man aged 25-45 years in good health.

This clonotype was seen ten or more times. The chain links TRBV28 to TRBJ2-7, with a possible D match to TRBD1 (6 bases). The CDR3 has 13 amino acids. Germline V CDR1 and CDR2: MDHEN, SYDVKM. The germline V and J ends were trimmed by 5 bases and 3 bases, with 11 bases remaining between them. CDR3 sequence reads: CASSGTPHYEQYF. CDR3 coding DNA: TGTGCCAGCAGTGGGACACCCCACTACGAGCAGTACTTC.

This clonotype was observed many times. This chain links TRBV7-2 with TRBJ2-1; 11 bases align to TRBD2. Germline values: CDR1 SGHTA, CDR2 FQGNSA. The CDR3 is made up of 15 amino acids. V dropped 1 base and J dropped 5; count of bases not matched to a gene: 1. DNA for the CDR3: TGTGCCAGCAGCTTAGTAGCGGGAGGGAACAATGAGCAGTTCTTC. Translated, it gives CASSLVAGGNNEQFF. Drawing the rest from reference TRBV7-2 and TRBJ2-1, the complete variable domain is GAGVSQSPSNKVTEKGKDVELRCDPISGHTALYWYRQSLGQGLEFLIYFQGNSAPDKSGLPSDRFSAERTGGSVSTLTIQRTQQEDSAVYLCASSLVAGGNNEQFFGPGTRLTVL.

The table lists this clonotype with many counts. The genes are TRBV12-3 or TRBV12-4 and TRBJ1-3; D not resolved. The CDR3 runs to 15 residues. Deletions cut 1 base from V and 2 bases from J, with 9 bases between. The DNA for the CDR3 is TGTGCCAGCAGTTTAGGAGTCCTAGCTGGAAACACCATATATTTT. Translation gives CASSLGVLAGNTIYF.

This clonotype was picked up many times. This chain links TRBV29-1 with TRBJ2-3; TRBD2 is a possible D gene (6 bases). Trimming stripped 1 base from V and 6 bases from J, with 8 bases between. Looked up from germline, CDR1 is SQVTM and CDR2 is ANQGSEA. CDR3 length equals 12 residues. The CDR3 loop reads CSVEVAGDTQYF. The CDR3 bases are TGCAGCGTTGAAGTCGCGGGGGATACGCAGTATTTT.

In this sample, this clonotype turned up many times. This chain joins TRBV20-1 and TRBJ1-1, with D perhaps matching TRBD1 (6 bases). Trimming cost V 2 bases and J 3 bases, with 7 bases left between them. Germline loops: CDR1 DFQATT, CDR2 SNEGSKA (reference sequence). CDR3 length: 12 residues. The chain's CDR3 is CSARPGDTEAFF. The CDR3 nucleotides read TGCAGTGCTAGACCAGGGGACACTGAAGCTTTCTTT.

This clonotype appeared many times. A read error may account for a junction end that differs from germline. The chain links TRBV7-6 to TRBJ2-7, with 10 positions matching TRBD2. The CDR3 consists of 13 residues. The germline V gene has CDR1 SGHVS and CDR2 FNYEAQ. Here the CDR3 reads CASSIAGGYEQYF. CDR3 in DNA: TGTGCCAGCAGCATAGCGGGAGGCTACGAGCAGTACTTC.

This clonotype was counted at least ten times. The rearrangement uses TRBV20-1 and TRBJ1-2, with D maybe TRBD1 (5 bases). Germline CDR1 and CDR2: DFQATT and SNEGSKA (reference sequence). CDR3 length: 11 amino acids. Trimming removed 5 bases at V and 6 bases at J, with 10 bases between. This CDR3 reads CSARGTDGYTF. As DNA, the CDR3 is TGCAGTGCTCGAGGGACGGATGGCTACACCTTC.

This clonotype was detected many times. V and J are TRBV5-4 and TRBJ2-5; 9 nucleotides align to TRBD2. V lost 1 base, J lost 5 bases, and 9 bases stayed unmatched. The CDR3 loop spans 16 amino acids. CDR1 is SGHNT and CDR2 is YYREEE in the germline V gene (reference sequence). The CDR3 reads CASSLMAGGPLETQYF. The DNA of the CDR3 is TGTGCCAGCAGCTTGATGGCGGGAGGGCCGTTGGAGACCCAGTACTTC.

This clonotype was observed at least ten times. This chain connects TRBV20-1 to TRBJ2-1; D possibly matches TRBD1 or TRBD2 (5 bases each). The germline gives CDR1 DFQATT, CDR2 SNEGSKA (reference sequence). Trimming cost V 3 bases and J 8 bases, with 17 bases left between them. The CDR3 length is 14 residues. The CDR3 DNA is TGCAGTGCTAGCAGCCCGGGACGACGGGATGAGCAGTTCTTC. Its protein product is CSASSPGRRDEQFF.

This clonotype was detected many times. V usage is TRBV20-1 and J usage is TRBJ2-5, with TRBD2 matching over 7 bases. This CDR3 is built from 16 residues. Per germline, CDR1 DFQATT and CDR2 SNEGSKA (reference sequence). Unmatched junction bases numbered 9, after V lost 0 bases and J lost 2 bases. CDR3 in amino acids: CSARDFFGGGQETQYF. The CDR3 DNA reads TGCAGTGCTAGAGATTTTTTTGGCGGGGGACAAGAGACCCAGTACTTC.

This clonotype has a count of ten or more. The chain employs TRBV12-3 or TRBV12-4 and TRBJ2-7; D is perhaps TRBD2 (5 bases). The V gene lost 7 bases and the J gene lost 3 bases, with 13 bases spanning the gap. The CDR3 contains 13 residues. The CDR3 DNA sequence: TGTGCCAGCACCCGGTCGCGGGTCTACGAGCAGTACTTC. The encoded protein is CASTRSRVYEQYF.

V usage is TRBV6-2 or TRBV6-3 and J usage is TRBJ2-5; possible D gene TRBD2, 6 bases. This CDR3 spans 15 amino acids. Germline V CDR1 and CDR2: MNHEY, SVGEGT. V lost 6 bases to trimming and J lost 2 bases, with 16 bases between them. CDR3: CASRSGGAGQETQYF. The CDR3 nucleotides are TGTGCCAGCAGGTCCGGAGGGGCGGGACAAGAGACCCAGTACTTC.

Ten or more counts support this clonotype. This chain links TRBV6-6 with TRBJ1-1; no reliable D call. Trimming took off 2 bases at V and 8 bases at J, with 9 bases between the two ends. The germline V gene has CDR1 MNHNY and CDR2 SVGAGI (reference sequence). This CDR3 has 12 residues. CDR3 region: CASSYRQAEAFF. CDR3 sequence (DNA): TGTGCCAGCAGTTACCGGCAGGCCGAAGCTTTCTTT.

This clonotype was picked up many times. The J gene is TRBJ2-7, the V gene TRBV20-1; D gene uncertain. V gave up 1 base and J gave up 0 bases, with 13 bases separating them. In germline, CDR1 is DFQATT, CDR2 SNEGSKA (reference sequence). The CDR3 is 15 amino acids. The CDR3 region is CSARVPQASSYEQYF. The CDR3 DNA sequence: TGCAGTGCTAGAGTCCCGCAGGCTAGCTCCTACGAGCAGTACTTC.

This clonotype was observed at least ten times. CDR3 nucleotides: TGTGCCACCAGCGGGGTGGGGGTCACCTACAATGAGCAGTTCTTC. It encodes CATSGVGVTYNEQFF. The chain couples TRBV24-1 to TRBJ2-1; D possibly matches TRBD1 or TRBD2 (5 bases each). CDR1 is KGHDR and CDR2 is SFDVKD in the germline V gene. The CDR3 covers 15 residues. Trimming took off 7 bases at V and 2 bases at J, with 14 bases between the two ends.

This chain's CDR3 is CAISDRQNTEAFF. CDR3 coding DNA: TGTGCCATCAGTGACAGGCAGAACACTGAAGCTTTCTTT. V usage is TRBV10-3 and J usage is TRBJ1-1; D not resolved. V shed 3 bases and J shed 1 base, with 6 bases lying between them. The CDR3 extends over 13 amino acids. Germline CDR1 ENHRY, CDR2 SYGVKD.

This clonotype was observed many times. The rearrangement uses TRBV28 and TRBJ2-7; no firm D call. Trimming removed 4 bases from V and 6 bases from J, with 13 bases in between. The V gene's germline CDR1 is MDHEN and CDR2 SYDVKM. The CDR3 sequence is 13 residues long. DNA for the CDR3: TGTGCCAGCAGTTCCCGTGGTGAGTCCGAGCAGTACTTC. Encoded protein: CASSSRGESEQYF. Based on the CDR3 plus reference TRBV28 and TRBJ2-7, the full variable domain is DVKVTQSSRYLVKRTGEKVFLECVQDMDHENMFWYRQDPGLGLRLIYFSYDVKMKEKGDIPEGYSVSREKKERFSLILESASTNQTSMYLCASSSRGESEQYFGPGTRLTVT.